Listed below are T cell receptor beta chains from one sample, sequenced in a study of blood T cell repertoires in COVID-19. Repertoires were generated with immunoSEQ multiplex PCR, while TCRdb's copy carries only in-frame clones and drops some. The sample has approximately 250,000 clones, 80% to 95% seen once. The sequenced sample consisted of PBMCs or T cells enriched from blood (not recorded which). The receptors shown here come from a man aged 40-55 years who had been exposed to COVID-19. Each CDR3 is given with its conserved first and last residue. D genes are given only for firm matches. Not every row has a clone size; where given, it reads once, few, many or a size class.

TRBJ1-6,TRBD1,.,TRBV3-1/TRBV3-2,CASSQPTGRYNSPLHF,TGTGCCAGCAGCCAACCGACAGGGAGGTATAATTCACCCCTCCACTTT
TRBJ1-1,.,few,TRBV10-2,CAAGGLNTEAFF,TGCGCCGCCGGGGGGCTGAACACTGAAGCTTTCTTT
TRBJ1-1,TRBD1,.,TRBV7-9,CASSLWQGASTEAFF,TGTGCCAGCAGCTTATGGCAGGGGGCGTCCACTGAAGCTTTCTTT
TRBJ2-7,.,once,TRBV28,CASSLRPGSYEQYF,TGTGCCAGCAGTTTACGCCCAGGGTCCTACGAGCAGTACTTC
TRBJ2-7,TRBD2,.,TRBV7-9,CASSLGGGGAYEQYF,TGTGCCAGCAGCTTAGGAGGCGGGGGGGCCTACGAGCAGTACTTC
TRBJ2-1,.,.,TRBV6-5,CAGGLANNEQFF,TGTGCCGGGGGACTGGCTAACAATGAGCAGTTCTTC
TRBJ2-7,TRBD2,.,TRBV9,CASSVGTSGNYEQYF,TGTGCCAGCAGCGTAGGAACTAGCGGCAACTACGAGCAGTACTTC
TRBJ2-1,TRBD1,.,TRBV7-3,CASSLTGTGGGEQFF,TGTGCCAGCAGCTTAACGGGGACAGGGGGCGGTGAGCAGTTCTTC
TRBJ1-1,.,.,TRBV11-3,CASTDPGGENTEAFF,TGTGCCAGCACCGACCCCGGGGGAGAAAACACTGAAGCTTTCTTT
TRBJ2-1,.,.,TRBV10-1,CASSQQGFGVAINEQFF,TGCGCCAGCAGTCAACAGGGTTTCGGTGTAGCGATTAATGAGCAGTTCTTC
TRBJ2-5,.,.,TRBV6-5,CASNRRGQETQYF,TGTGCCAGCAACAGGCGGGGCCAAGAGACCCAGTACTTC
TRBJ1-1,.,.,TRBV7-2,CASSLGYRLNTEAFF,TGTGCCAGCAGCTTAGGTTACAGACTGAACACTGAAGCTTTCTTT
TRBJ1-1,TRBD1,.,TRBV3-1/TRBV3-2,CASSQPQGAGEAFF,TGTGCCAGCAGCCAACCACAGGGGGCCGGTGAAGCTTTCTTT
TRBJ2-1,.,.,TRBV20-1,CSASLGLPTGQFF,TGCAGTGCTAGTTTAGGATTGCCTACAGGGCAGTTCTTC
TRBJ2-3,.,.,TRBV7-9,CASSFPPGTDTQYF,TGTGCCAGCAGCTTCCCTCCCGGGACAGATACGCAGTATTTT
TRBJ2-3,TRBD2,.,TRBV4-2,CASSQASGRGTDTQYF,TGTGCCAGCAGCCAGGCCAGCGGGAGGGGCACAGATACGCAGTATTTT
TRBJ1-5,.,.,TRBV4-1,CASSQDGLNQPQHF,TGCGCCAGCAGCCAAGATGGGCTAAATCAGCCCCAGCATTTT
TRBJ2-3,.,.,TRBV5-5,CASHGGLAEGWDTQYF,TGTGCCTCTCACGGGGGCCTAGCGGAGGGGTGGGATACGCAGTATTTT
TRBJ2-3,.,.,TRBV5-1,CASSPQRDTQYF,TGCGCCAGCAGCCCACAGAGAGATACGCAGTATTTT
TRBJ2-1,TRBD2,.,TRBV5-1,CASSDSSGRNYNEQFF,TGCGCCAGCAGCGACTCTAGCGGGAGAAATTACAATGAGCAGTTCTTC
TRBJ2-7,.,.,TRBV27,CASSSRGTAAIPWPYEQYF,TGTGCCAGCAGTTCCCGCGGGACAGCCGCGATCCCTTGGCCCTACGAGCAGTACTTC
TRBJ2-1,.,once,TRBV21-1,CASSKKPRSSYNEQFF,TGTGCCAGCAGCAAAAAGCCCCGAAGCTCCTACAATGAGCAGTTCTTC
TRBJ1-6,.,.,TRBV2,CASSGRGGLNSPLHF,TGTGCCAGCAGTGGGCGGGGGGGCCTTAATTCACCCCTCCACTTT
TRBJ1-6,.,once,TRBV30,CAWSRAYNSPLHF,TGTGCCTGGAGCAGGGCTTATAATTCACCCCTCCACTTT
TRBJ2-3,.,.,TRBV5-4,CASSLAADTQYF,TGTGCCAGCAGCTTGGCCGCAGATACGCAGTATTTT
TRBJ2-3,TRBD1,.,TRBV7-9,CASSLALGQADTQYF,TGTGCCAGCAGCTTAGCGCTGGGACAGGCAGATACGCAGTATTTT
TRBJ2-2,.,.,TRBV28,CASSLTGTNTGELFF,TGTGCCAGCAGTTTGACCGGGACAAACACCGGGGAGCTGTTTTTT
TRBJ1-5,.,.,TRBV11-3,CASSLDHPGERYSNQPQHF,TGTGCCAGCAGCTTAGATCACCCAGGTGAACGATATAGCAATCAGCCCCAGCATTTT
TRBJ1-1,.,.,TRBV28,CASLTGNTEAFF,TGTGCCAGCCTGACGGGGAACACTGAAGCTTTCTTT
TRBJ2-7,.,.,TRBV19,CASSIGTEGHEQYF,TGTGCCAGTAGTATTGGGACTGAAGGCCACGAGCAGTACTTC
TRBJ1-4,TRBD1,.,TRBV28,CASVMRGRLMKELFF,TGTGCCAGCGTTATGAGGGGGCGGCTAATGAAGGAACTGTTTTTT
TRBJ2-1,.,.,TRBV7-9,CASSLADEQFF,TGTGCCAGCAGCTTAGCCGATGAGCAGTTCTTC
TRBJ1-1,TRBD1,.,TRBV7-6,CASRRDSLAGTEAFF,TGTGCCAGCAGAAGGGACAGCCTGGCGGGCACTGAAGCTTTCTTT
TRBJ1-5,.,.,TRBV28,CASRRQNQPQHF,TGTGCCAGCAGGCGACAGAATCAGCCCCAGCATTTT
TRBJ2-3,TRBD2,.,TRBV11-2,CASSLVAGGPDTQYF,TGTGCCAGCAGCTTAGTAGCGGGAGGACCAGATACGCAGTATTTT
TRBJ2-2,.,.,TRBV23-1,CASSQSGGGHSTGELFF,TGCGCCAGCAGTCAATCAGGAGGAGGGCATAGCACCGGGGAGCTGTTTTTT
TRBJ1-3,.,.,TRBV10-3,CAISERLSSGNTIYF,TGTGCCATCAGTGAACGACTAAGCTCTGGAAACACCATATATTTT
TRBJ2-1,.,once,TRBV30,CAWSVGLSDEQFF,TGTGCCTGGAGTGTCGGATTAAGCGATGAGCAGTTCTTC
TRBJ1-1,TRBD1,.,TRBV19,CASSTGQGLFAEAFF,TGTGCCAGTAGTACGGGACAGGGACTATTTGCTGAAGCTTTCTTT
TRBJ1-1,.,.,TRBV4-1,CASSQDRLGARSTEAFF,TGCGCCAGCAGCCAAGATCGGTTGGGGGCGCGGTCCACTGAAGCTTTCTTT
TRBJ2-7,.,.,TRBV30,CAWSRQVGRPGDEQYF,TGTGCCTGGAGTAGGCAGGTGGGCCGCCCGGGGGACGAGCAGTACTTC